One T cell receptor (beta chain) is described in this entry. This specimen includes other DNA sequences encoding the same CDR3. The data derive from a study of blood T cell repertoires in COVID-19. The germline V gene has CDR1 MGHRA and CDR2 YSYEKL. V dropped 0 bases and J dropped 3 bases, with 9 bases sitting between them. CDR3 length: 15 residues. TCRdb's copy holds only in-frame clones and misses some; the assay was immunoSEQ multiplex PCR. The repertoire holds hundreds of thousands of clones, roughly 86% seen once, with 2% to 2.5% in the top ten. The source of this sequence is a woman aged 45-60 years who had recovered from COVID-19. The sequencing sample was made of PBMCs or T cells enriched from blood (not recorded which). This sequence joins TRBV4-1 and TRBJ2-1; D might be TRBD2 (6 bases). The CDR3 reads CASSQDSGGYNEQFF. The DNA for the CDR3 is TGCGCCAGCAGCCAAGATTCCGGGGGCTACAATGAGCAGTTCTTC.